The clone carrying this TCR beta chain was seen more than once but under ten times. This specimen belongs to a study of blood T cell repertoires in COVID-19. Study as a whole: The samples span acute and convalescent COVID-19 from the United States, Italy and Spain.

In the authors' workflow: Reference gene primer amplification yielded estimated nucleated cell counts. Repertoires were generated with immunoSEQ multiplex PCR, while TCRdb's copy carries only in-frame clones and drops some. The DNA was the basis for D and trimming; V, J and clone size are from that table. Of about 240,000 clones listed, 82% were seen once; the top ten hold 9.5% to 15%. CDR1 is LNHDA and CDR2 is SQIVND in the germline V gene (reference sequence). V was clipped by 5 bases and J by 2 bases, with 19 bases between them. This CDR3 has 17 residues. The TCR originated in a woman aged 60-70 years with active or convalescent COVID-19. The chain carries TRBV19 and TRBJ1-5; D unresolved. The sample taken for sequencing was peripheral blood. The CDR3 loop reads CASSSLEAGWGNQPQHF. Written as DNA, the CDR3 is TGTGCCAGTAGTTCGCTGGAGGCAGGCTGGGGCAATCAGCCCCAGCATTTT.